Given below is one T cell receptor (beta chain) in context. No antigen is known for it. The data belong to a study of cytotoxic CD8 clonotypes in ibrutinib-treated CLL. Study-level information: An average of around 250,000 productive templates and approximately 90,000 productive rearrangements was obtained per sample. Study-wide points: In comparison with age-matched healthy donors, baseline clonality was higher and tracked circulating CD8+ T-cell counts.

The assay was immunoSEQ multiplex PCR, and TCRdb's table has in-frame clones only and misses some. The sample records about 310,000 clones, around four fifths being singletons. V gave up 0 bases and J gave up 2 bases, with 5 bases separating them. The germline gives CDR1 SGHRS, CDR2 YFSETQ. This CDR3 has 14 residues. The sequenced sample was PBMCs, obtained before ibrutinib treatment. This TCR derives from a human donor with chronic lymphocytic leukemia. The chain recombines TRBV5-1 with TRBJ2-2; no clear D gene. In nucleotides, the CDR3 is TGCGCCAGCAGCTTGGCCTACAACACCGGGGAGCTGTTTTTT. It encodes CASSLAYNTGELFF.